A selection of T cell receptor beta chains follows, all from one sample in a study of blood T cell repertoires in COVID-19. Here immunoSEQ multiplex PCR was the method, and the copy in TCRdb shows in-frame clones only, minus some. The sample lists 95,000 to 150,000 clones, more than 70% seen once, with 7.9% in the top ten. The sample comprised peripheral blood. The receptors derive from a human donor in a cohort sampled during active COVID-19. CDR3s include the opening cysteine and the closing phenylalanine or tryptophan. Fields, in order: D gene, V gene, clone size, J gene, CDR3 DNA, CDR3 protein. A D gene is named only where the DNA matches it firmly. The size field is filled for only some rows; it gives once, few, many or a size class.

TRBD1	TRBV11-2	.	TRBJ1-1	TGTGCCAGCAGCTGGACAGGCACTGAAGCTTTCTTT	CASSWTGTEAFF
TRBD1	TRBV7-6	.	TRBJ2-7	TGTGCCAGCAGCCTGGGACAGCGCTCCTACGAGCAGTACTTC	CASSLGQRSYEQYF
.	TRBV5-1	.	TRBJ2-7	TGCGCCAGCAGCTTGGCCGGGACTTCCTCCTACGAGCAGTACTTC	CASSLAGTSSYEQYF
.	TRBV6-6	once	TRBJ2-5	TGTGCCAGCAGTTCAGGGGAAGAGACCCAGTACTTC	CASSSGEETQYF
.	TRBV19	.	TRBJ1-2	TGTGCCAGTAGTGCAGCCCTGGGGGCACTACCCCCCCGTGGCTACACCTTC	CASSAALGALPPRGYTF
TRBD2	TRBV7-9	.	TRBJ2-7	TGTGCCAGCAGCTTAGCGGGGGGGTCGTACGAGCAGTACTTC	CASSLAGGSYEQYF
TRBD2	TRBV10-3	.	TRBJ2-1	TGTGCCATCAGTGAAGGGACTAGCGGGCACTCCTACAATGAGCAGTTCTTC	CAISEGTSGHSYNEQFF
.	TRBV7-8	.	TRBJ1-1	TGTGCCAGCAGCTTAAGGCTGGGGCGTGGGGACACTGAAGCTTTCTTT	CASSLRLGRGDTEAFF
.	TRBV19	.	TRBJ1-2	TGTGCCAGTAGTATCCTCTCCGGGATGGATGGCTACACCTTC	CASSILSGMDGYTF
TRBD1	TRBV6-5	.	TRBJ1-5	TGTGCCAGCCGGACAGGGTATAGCAATCAGCCCCAGCATTTT	CASRTGYSNQPQHF
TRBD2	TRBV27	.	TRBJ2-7	TGTGCCAGCAGTAGTATAGCGGGAGAAAACTACGAGCAGTACTTC	CASSSIAGENYEQYF
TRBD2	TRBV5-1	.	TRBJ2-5	TGCGCCAGCAGCTTCCCCCCCCTAGCGGGGAGAGGGGGTGAAGAGACCCAGTACTTC	CASSFPPLAGRGGEETQYF
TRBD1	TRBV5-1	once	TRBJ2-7	TGCGCCAGCAGCCAAACTCAGGGGGCGAGGGGCGGCGAGCAGTACTTC	CASSQTQGARGGEQYF
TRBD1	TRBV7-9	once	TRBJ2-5	TGTGCCAGCAGCTCCTGGGGACAGGGGGGGCAAGAGACCCAGTACTTC	CASSSWGQGGQETQYF
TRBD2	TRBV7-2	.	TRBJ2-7	TGTGCCAGCAGCTTAGGTCTAGCGGGGGAGCTATACGAGCAGTACTTC	CASSLGLAGELYEQYF
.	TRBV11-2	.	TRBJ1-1	TGTGCCAGCAGCTTAGATCAGAACACTGAAGCTTTCTTT	CASSLDQNTEAFF
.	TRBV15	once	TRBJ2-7	TGTGCCACCAGCAGTCTGACAAAATCCTACGAGCAGTACTTC	CATSSLTKSYEQYF
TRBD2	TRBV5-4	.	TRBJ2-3	TGTGCCAGCAGCTTGTTCTATAGCGGGAAAAAAGATACGCAGTATTTT	CASSLFYSGKKDTQYF
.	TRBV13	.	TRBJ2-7	TGTGCCAGCAGCTTAGGGCGAACCCACGAGCAGTACTTC	CASSLGRTHEQYF
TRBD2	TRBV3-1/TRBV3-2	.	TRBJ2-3	TGTGCCAGCAGCGCAAAGGGCGGCGGGAGATACACAGATACGCAGTATTTT	CASSAKGGGRYTDTQYF
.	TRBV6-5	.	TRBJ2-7	TGTGCCATCGGAGGGTCCTACGAGCAGTACTTC	CAIGGSYEQYF
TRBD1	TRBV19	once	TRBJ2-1	TGTGCCAGTAGTATTAGCGCAGGGGGCTCCTACAATGAGCAGTTCTTC	CASSISAGGSYNEQFF
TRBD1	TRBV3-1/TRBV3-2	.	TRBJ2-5	TGTGCCAGCAGCAAAAACAGGGGAGAGACCCAGTACTTC	CASSKNRGETQYF
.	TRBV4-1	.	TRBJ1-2	TGCGCCAGCAGCCATCCTGGGCAGAGCCTCTATGGCTACACCTTC	CASSHPGQSLYGYTF
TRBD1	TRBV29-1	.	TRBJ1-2	TGCAGCGTTTCAAGCCGGGACAGGGTTGGCTATGGCTACACCTTC	CSVSSRDRVGYGYTF
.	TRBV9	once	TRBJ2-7	TGTGCCAGCAGCGTGGGTCAGGACTACGAGCAGTACTTC	CASSVGQDYEQYF
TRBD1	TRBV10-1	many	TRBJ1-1	TGCGCCAGCAGGGTGGACAGGCCGAACACTGAAGCTTTCTTT	CASRVDRPNTEAFF
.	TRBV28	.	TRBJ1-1	TGTGCCAGCAGAACTAGGACAGCCTGGACTGAAGCTTTCTTT	CASRTRTAWTEAFF
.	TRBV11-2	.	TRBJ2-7	TGTGCCAGCAGCTTAGCGGGATCCTACGAGCAGTACTTC	CASSLAGSYEQYF
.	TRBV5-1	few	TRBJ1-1	TGCGCCAGCAGCTTGGCCGGGGATGACACTGAAGCTTTCTTT	CASSLAGDDTEAFF
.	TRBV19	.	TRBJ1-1	TGTGCCAGTATCGGGGGGAAGGAGGCTTCGGGCACTGAAGCTTTCTTT	CASIGGKEASGTEAFF
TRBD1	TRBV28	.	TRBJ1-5	TGTGCCAGCAGTTTGGGACAGGGGGGTCAGCCCCAGCATTTT	CASSLGQGGQPQHF
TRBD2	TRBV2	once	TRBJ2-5	TGTGCCAGCAGCTGGGGACTAGCGGGGGGCCCAGGGGAGACCCAGTACTTC	CASSWGLAGGPGETQYF
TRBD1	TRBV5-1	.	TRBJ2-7	TGCGCCAGCAGCGGGGGACAGGGGAGCGAGCAGTACTTC	CASSGGQGSEQYF
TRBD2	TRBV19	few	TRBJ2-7	TGTGCCAGTAGTATCGCCCGAGGAGCGGGGTACGAGCAGTACTTC	CASSIARGAGYEQYF
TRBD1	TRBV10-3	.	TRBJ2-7	TGTGCCATCAGTGAGTCCCCGGACAGGGTAGGTGAGCAGTACTTC	CAISESPDRVGEQYF
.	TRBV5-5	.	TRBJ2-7	TGTGCCAGCAGCTACGGGGGCTACGAGCAGTACTTC	CASSYGGYEQYF
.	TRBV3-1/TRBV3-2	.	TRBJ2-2	TGTGCCAGCAGCCAAGTCAGGGATGGCAGGGAGCTGTTTTTT	CASSQVRDGRELFF
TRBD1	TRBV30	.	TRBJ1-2	TGTGCCTGGAGAAACAGGGGGGACTATGGCTACACCTTC	CAWRNRGDYGYTF
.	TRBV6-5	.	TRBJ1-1	TGTGCCAGTTCCTTGAGAGCAGGGAAGAACACTGAAGCTTTCTTT	CASSLRAGKNTEAFF
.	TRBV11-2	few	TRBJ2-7	TGTGCCAGCAGCTTGCAGGGTGACGAGCAGTACTTC	CASSLQGDEQYF
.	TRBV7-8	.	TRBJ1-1	TGTGCCAGCAGCTTAGGGAGGCCGTGGGGGGGGCCCTGGAACACTGAAGCTTTCTTT	CASSLGRPWGGPWNTEAFF
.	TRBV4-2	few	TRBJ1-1	TGTGCCAGCAGCCAAGATGACGGGAGCACTGAAGCTTTCTTT	CASSQDDGSTEAFF
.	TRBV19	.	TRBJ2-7	TGTGCCAGTAGCCTATTTACCGGGGGCTACGAGCAGTACTTC	CASSLFTGGYEQYF
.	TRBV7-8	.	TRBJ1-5	TGTGCCAGCAGCTTAGAAATTGGCAGACATACCCAGCATTTT	CASSLEIGRHTQHF
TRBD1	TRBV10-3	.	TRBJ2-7	TGTGCCATCAGTGAGGCCGGGACAGGGGTGGATATCTACGAGCAGTACTTC	CAISEAGTGVDIYEQYF
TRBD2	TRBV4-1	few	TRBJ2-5	TGCGCCAGCAGCCTCGGGACTAGCGCGCAAGAGACCCAGTACTTC	CASSLGTSAQETQYF
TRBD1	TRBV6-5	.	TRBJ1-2	TGTGCCAGCAGTTACGACAGGGCTAGCGCCTACACCTTC	CASSYDRASAYTF
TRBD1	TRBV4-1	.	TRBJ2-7	TGCGCCAGCAGTAAACCCACCGGACAGGGGTACTACGAGCAGTACTTC	CASSKPTGQGYYEQYF
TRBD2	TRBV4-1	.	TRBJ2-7	TGCGCCAGCAGCCAAGAAGGGCTAGCGGGGGGGGCCGGCTACGAGCAGTACTTC	CASSQEGLAGGAGYEQYF
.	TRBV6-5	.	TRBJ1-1	TGTGCCAGCACCTTGGGCGTGAACACTGAAGCTTTCTTT	CASTLGVNTEAFF
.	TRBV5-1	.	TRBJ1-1	TGCGCCAGCTCGCCGGGGACTGAAGCTTTCTTT	CASSPGTEAFF
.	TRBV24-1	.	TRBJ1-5	TGTGCCACCAGTCGCAGGGGCGATCAGCCCCAGCATTTT	CATSRRGDQPQHF
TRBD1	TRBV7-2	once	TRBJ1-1	TGTGCCAGCAGCCCCAGGGACAGCACTGAAGCTTTCTTT	CASSPRDSTEAFF
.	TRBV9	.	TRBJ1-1	TGTGCCAGCAGCGCCGAGACGCAGGCCACTGAAGCTTTCTTT	CASSAETQATEAFF